This T cell receptor (beta chain) was identified during a study of cytomegalovirus exposure and HLA in healthy donors. On the study more broadly: The 90 to 150 validation repertoires were produced on the same platform as the 700 or so repertoires of the first cohort. This was reported in a later analysis. Notes on the study in general: The study flagged some 170 TCR beta chains as cytomegalovirus-associated. Subsequent analysis found a tendency for first-cohort TCR clusters to co-occur within the 120 validation repertoires.

Among the 90 to 150 subjects of the validation cohort, separate from the roughly 670-subject first cohort, were the donors. Sequencing used immunoSEQ multiplex PCR; TCRdb keeps in-frame clones, though not all of them. The sample consists of approximately 140,000 clones, 80% to 90% of them appearing once. Notes on this clone: Its target is unknown.

Germline V gene lookup returns CDR1 MNHEY and CDR2 SMNVEV (reference sequence). The CDR3 contains 16 residues. Trimming cost V 3 bases and J 4 bases, with 18 bases left between them. The receptor's source is a man younger than 30 in good health and CMV-seronegative. Sequenced input: PBMCs. V is TRBV27 and J is TRBJ1-2; weak D call: TRBD1 (6 bases). The CDR3 DNA is TGTGCCAGCAGTTTGGATGGGGGCAGACCTCCCTATGGCTACACCTTC. It specifies CASSLDGGRPPYGYTF.